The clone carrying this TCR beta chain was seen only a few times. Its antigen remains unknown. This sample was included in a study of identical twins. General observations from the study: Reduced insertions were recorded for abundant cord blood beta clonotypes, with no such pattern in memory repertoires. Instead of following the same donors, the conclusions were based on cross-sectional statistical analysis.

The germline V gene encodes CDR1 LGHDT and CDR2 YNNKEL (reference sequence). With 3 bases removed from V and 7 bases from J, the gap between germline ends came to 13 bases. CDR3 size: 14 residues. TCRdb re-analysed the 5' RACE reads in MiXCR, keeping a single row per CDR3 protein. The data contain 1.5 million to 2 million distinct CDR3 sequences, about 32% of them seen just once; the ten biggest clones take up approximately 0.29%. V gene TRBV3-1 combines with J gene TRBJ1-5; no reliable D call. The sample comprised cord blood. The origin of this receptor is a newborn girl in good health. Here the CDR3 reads CASSQAGIGQPQHF. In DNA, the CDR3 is TGTGCCAGCAGCCAGGCGGGAATCGGGCAGCCCCAGCATTTT.